This TCR beta chain was identified in a study of cytomegalovirus exposure and HLA in healthy donors. The study, taken as a whole, reports: For most TCR sequences rarity was the rule, although some public TCRs occurred in many donors. Investigators reported fewer than 200 TCR beta chains as tied to cytomegalovirus. Confirmation in vitro established that three CMV-associated chains were specific for CMV antigens.

Note on this clone: Its antigen is still unknown.

Produced via immunoSEQ multiplex PCR; TCRdb's table is partial and in-frame only. Altogether 90,000 to 100,000 clones are present, around 93% being singletons, with the ten largest covering around 1.1%. The validation cohort, a group of 90 to 150 subjects, included the donors and was separate from the roughly 670-subject first cohort. This CDR3 has 13 amino acids. V shed 6 bases and J shed 7 bases, with 13 bases lying between them. Germline assignment: CDR1 MNHNY and CDR2 SVGAGI (reference sequence). This clonotype was obtained from a woman in her 30s in good health and CMV-seropositive. The chain recombines TRBV6-6 with TRBJ2-1; D is possibly TRBD1 (5 bases). The specimen sequenced was PBMCs. CDR3 sequence: CASRSNQGNEQFF. CDR3 nucleotide sequence: TGTGCCAGCAGATCTAATCAGGGAAATGAGCAGTTCTTC.